The table lists the clone carrying this T cell receptor beta chain with a count of one. What it binds is unknown. These data originate in a study of a mutant IDH1 vaccine in newly diagnosed glioma. Study summary: Radiotherapy alone preceded vaccination by 4-6 weeks; alternatively, vaccination started with temozolomide cycles. Most patients had received both radiotherapy and temozolomide, the prior options being radiotherapy, temozolomide, or both.

Points from the study as a whole: There were vaccine-induced immune responses in about 92% of the patients.

The sample's time point: week 11, during vaccination. In every dose of vaccine, 300 ug of mutant IDH1 20-mer peptide was given alongside topical imiquimod. This CDR3 has 13 amino acids. Deletions cut 3 bases from V and 7 bases from J, with 10 bases between. Germline V CDR1 and CDR2: LNHDA, SQIVND (reference sequence). Method: immunoSEQ multiplex PCR; TCRdb's copy keeps in-frame clones and lacks some. Altogether about 120,000 clones are present, 90% being singletons, with the ten largest covering under 0.8%. The source of this sequence is a woman aged 45-60 years with glioma. The chain carries TRBV19 and TRBJ2-1; weak D call: TRBD2 (7 bases). Here the sequenced sample was PBMCs, taken from a glioma patient whose treatment included an IDH1 peptide vaccine. CDR3 nucleotide sequence: TGTGCCAGTAGTATGAAGGGGGGGAATGAGCAGTTCTTC. Protein: CASSMKGGNEQFF. The full variable domain, its missing parts supplied by reference TRBV19 and TRBJ2-1, is DGGITQSPKYLFRKEGQNVTLSCEQNLNHDAMYWYRQDPGQGLRLIYYSQIVNDFQKGDIAEGYSVSREKKESFPLTVTSAQKNPTAFYLCASSMKGGNEQFFGPGTRLTVL.